Following are 29 T cell receptor beta chains from one sample sequenced in a study of blood T cells in healthy people across ages. PCR was performed a second time for about 6 to 12 cycles using a sample-barcoded 5' primer and a J-beta primer mix. TCRdb re-called the 5' RACE reads through MiXCR, storing one row per CDR3 protein. The sample contains 1.5 million or so distinct CDR3 sequences, approximately 42% of which appear only once. Input material: blood. These receptors originate from a woman under 30 in good health.

The rearrangement links TRBV29-1 to TRBJ1-2; D is unresolved. V dropped 5 bases and J dropped 0 bases, with 13 bases sitting between them. This CDR3 has 14 amino acids. Germline CDR1 is SQVTM and CDR2 is ANQGSEA. CDR3 nucleotide sequence: TGCAGCGTTACCCCCGGTGGGGCTAACTATGGCTACACCTTC. Translated, it gives CSVTPGGANYGYTF.

The genes are TRBV4-3 and TRBJ2-3, with TRBD2 identical over 9 bases. CDR3 length equals 19 residues. Trimming removed 5 bases from V and 5 bases from J; junction bases left unmatched: 20. Germline CDR1 and CDR2: LGHNA and YSLEER. The CDR3: CASSKKRVAGDPGIDTQYF. The CDR3, as DNA: TGCGCCAGCAGCAAAAAGAGGGTAGCGGGGGACCCGGGAATAGATACGCAGTATTTT.

V gene TRBV10-3 combines with J gene TRBJ2-5; maybe TRBD2 (5 bases). V was trimmed by 10 bases and J by 5 bases, leaving 11 bases between them. The germline V gene has CDR1 ENHRY and CDR2 SYGVKD. CDR3 length equals 11 residues. The CDR3 DNA is TGTGCCACTAGGACTGGGGAGACCCAGTACTTC. The encoded protein is CATRTGETQYF.

This chain uses TRBV20-1 with TRBJ2-7; 10 bases agree with TRBD2. Germline V gene lookup returns CDR1 DFQATT and CDR2 SNEGSKA (reference sequence). The CDR3 covers 17 residues. Trimming cost V 3 bases and J 2 bases; bases outside gene matches: 13. This chain's CDR3 is CSARDPTSGIGAYEQYF. Here the CDR3 DNA reads TGCAGTGCTAGGGATCCAACTAGCGGGATAGGGGCCTACGAGCAGTACTTC.

The rearrangement joins TRBV4-3 to TRBJ2-7; 7 positions match TRBD1. The CDR3 covers 14 residues. The junction had 4 bases not matched to a gene; V was cut back by 2 bases and J by 3 bases. Germline CDR1 and CDR2: LGHNA and YSLEER. CDR3 DNA: TGCGCCAGCAGCCAAACCCGGGACAGCTACGAGCAGTACTTC. It translates to CASSQTRDSYEQYF.

V and J are TRBV10-3 and TRBJ2-7; D possibly corresponds to TRBD2 (6 bases). The CDR3 is made up of 14 amino acids. Germline loops: CDR1 ENHRY, CDR2 SYGVKD. The V and J ends lost 8 bases and 7 bases respectively, with 21 bases between them. Here the CDR3 reads CAIAEGTLYREQYF. CDR3 DNA: TGTGCCATCGCCGAAGGGACTCTTTATCGAGAGCAGTACTTC.

The chain combines TRBV7-8 with TRBJ1-1; weak D call: TRBD1 (5 bases). The CDR3 is 17 residues long. The germline gives CDR1 SGHVS, CDR2 FQNEAQ. V was trimmed by 0 bases and J by 1 base, leaving 15 bases between them. Here the CDR3 reads CASSLAPWSGRNTEAFF. CDR3 in DNA: TGTGCCAGCAGCTTAGCGCCCTGGTCAGGGAGGAACACTGAAGCTTTCTTT.

This clonotype was seen a few times. The rearrangement links TRBV20-1 to TRBJ2-1, with TRBD2 identical over 7 bases. V was clipped by 0 bases and J by 0 bases; unmatched bases: 5. The CDR3 totals 16 residues. Germline loops: CDR1 DFQATT, CDR2 SNEGSKA (reference sequence). The DNA for the CDR3 is TGCAGTGCTAGAGAGGGAGGGACGAGCTCCTACAATGAGCAGTTCTTC. Translating gives CSAREGGTSSYNEQFF.

V usage is TRBV3-1 and J usage is TRBJ1-5; TRBD1 matches 12 bases. In germline, CDR1 is LGHDT, CDR2 YNNKEL (reference sequence). The CDR3 sequence is 15 residues long. The junction had 5 bases not matched to a gene; V was cut back by 4 bases and J by 7 bases. Here the CDR3 reads CASSRGTGGVQPQHF. The CDR3 DNA follows: TGTGCCAGCAGCCGAGGGACAGGGGGCGTCCAGCCCCAGCATTTT. The full variable domain, its missing parts supplied by reference TRBV3-1 and TRBJ1-5, is DTAVSQTPKYLVTQMGNDKSIKCEQNLGHDTMYWYKQDSKKFLKIMFSYNNKELIINETVPNRFSPKSPDKAHLNLHINSLELGDSAVYFCASSRGTGGVQPQHFGDGTRLSIL.

This chain uses TRBV9 with TRBJ2-1; 7 nucleotides align to TRBD2. The J call may be faulty, since TRBJ2-7 better matches the DNA end. Germline V CDR1 and CDR2: SGDLS, YYNGEE. The CDR3 loop spans 14 amino acids. The CDR3 here is CASSGGVGGNEQYF. The CDR3 DNA sequence: TGTGCCAGCAGCGGAGGGGTGGGAGGGAATGAGCAGTACTTC.

J is TRBJ1-2 and V is TRBV20-1; the D gene is possibly TRBD1 (6 bases). Trimming shortened V by 8 bases and J by 8 bases, and 21 bases separated the two germline ends. The germline gives CDR1 DFQATT, CDR2 SNEGSKA (reference sequence). This CDR3 has 13 residues. The CDR3 is CSTREQGRGGYTF. The CDR3 DNA is TGCAGTACCCGAGAGCAGGGGAGGGGAGGCTACACCTTC.

The rearrangement joins TRBV27 to TRBJ2-4; D uncertain. The end of the DNA is better explained by TRBJ2-7, so the J call may be wrong. CDR1 MNHEY and CDR2 SMNVEV come from the germline V gene (reference sequence). The CDR3 totals 14 residues. The CDR3 spells CASSSILNSYEQYF. DNA of the CDR3: TGTGCCAGCAGTTCCATCCTAAACTCCTACGAGCAGTACTTC.

This clonotype was picked up a small number of times. The chain employs TRBV6-2 or TRBV6-3 and TRBJ2-7; no definite D call. Trimming left V 6 bases short and J 2 bases short, with 8 bases between. The CDR3 runs 12 residues. The germline V gene encodes CDR1 MNHEY and CDR2 SVGEGT. In DNA form, the CDR3 reads TGTGCCAGCAGCGGCGGAGCCTACGAGCAGTACTTC. Translated: CASSGGAYEQYF.

This chain uses TRBV7-6 with TRBJ1-2; no firm D call. V was cut by 5 bases and J by 6 bases, with 13 bases left in between. CDR1 is SGHVS, CDR2 FNYEAQ, per germline. CDR3 length: 13 amino acids. The CDR3 loop reads CASSPSDFHGYTF. CDR3 nucleotides: TGTGCCAGCAGCCCGTCAGATTTTCATGGCTACACCTTC.

The chain joins TRBV7-9 to TRBJ2-5, with 7 bases matching TRBD2. The V and J ends lost 4 bases and 0 bases, in that order; junction bases with no gene match: 5. Germline lookup yields CDR1 SEHNR and CDR2 FQNEAQ (reference sequence). The CDR3 has 15 residues. Here the CDR3 reads CASSSYLADQETQYF. The CDR3 DNA follows: TGTGCCAGCAGCTCATACCTAGCGGACCAAGAGACCCAGTACTTC.

This clonotype came up a few times. In nucleotides, the CDR3 is TGTGCCAGCAGCCAGGCCTTAAGGGGCAATCAGCCCCAGCATTTT. Protein: CASSQALRGNQPQHF. The rearrangement joins TRBV6-2 or TRBV6-3 to TRBJ1-5; no firm D call. V lost 6 bases, J lost 2 bases, and 14 bases lay in between. CDR3 length: 15 residues. CDR1 MNHEY and CDR2 SVGEGT come from the germline V gene.

CDR3 loop: CASSYSRGVYEQYF. The CDR3 DNA reads TGTGCCAGCAGTTACTCCCGAGGGGTATACGAGCAGTACTTC. The rearrangement joins TRBV6-5 to TRBJ2-7; D could derive from TRBD1 or TRBD2 (5 bases each). The germline V gene encodes CDR1 MNHEY and CDR2 SVGAGI. This CDR3 is built from 14 residues. V shed 0 bases and J shed 4 bases, with 10 bases lying between them.

The chain uses TRBV7-9 and TRBJ2-1, with D perhaps matching TRBD2 (6 bases). CDR3 length: 15 amino acids. Germline CDR1 and CDR2: SEHNR and FQNEAQ (reference sequence). With 6 bases removed from V and 7 bases from J, the gap between germline ends came to 19 bases. For the CDR3, the DNA is TGTGCCAGCAGAGGAGGGGACCAGCTCACAAATGAGCAGTTCTTC. The encoded protein is CASRGGDQLTNEQFF.

This clonotype was found once. This chain connects TRBV4-1 to TRBJ2-3, with 13 bases lining up with TRBD2. J gave up 6 bases and V 5 bases, and 5 bases lay outside the gene matches. CDR3 length: 15 amino acids. From germline, CDR1 is MGHRA and CDR2 YSYEKL. Here the CDR3 reads CASSELAGGYDTQYF. DNA of the CDR3: TGCGCCAGCAGCGAACTAGCGGGAGGGTACGATACGCAGTATTTT.

J is TRBJ2-3 and V is TRBV25-1; 7 nucleotides agree with TRBD2. The CDR3 contains 13 residues. Germline CDR1 and CDR2: MGHDK and SYGVNS. J was trimmed by 4 bases and V by 8 bases; bases with no gene match: 6. The CDR3, as DNA: TGTGCCAGCCTTACGGGGGGATCAGATACGCAGTATTTT. Translation: CASLTGGSDTQYF.

This clonotype has only a few counts. V gene TRBV29-1 combines with J gene TRBJ2-5; D gene unclear. The CDR3 runs 14 residues. Germline V gene sequence: CDR1 SQVTM, CDR2 ANQGSEA. Trimming cost V 4 bases and J 2 bases, with 14 bases left between them. In nucleotides, the CDR3 is TGCAGCGTTGCTCCCCGGGCTAAACAAGAGACCCAGTACTTC. Its protein is CSVAPRAKQETQYF.

The CDR3 here is CASSQDRDYNNEQYF. The CDR3 bases are TGTGCCAGCAGTCAGGACCGGGACTACAACAATGAGCAGTACTTC. The chain recombines TRBV6-6 with TRBJ2-7, with 7 bases lining up with TRBD2. With 5 bases clipped from V and 7 bases from J, the junction kept 14 bases outside the gene matches. The CDR3 sequence is 15 residues long. Germline assignment: CDR1 MNHNY and CDR2 SVGAGI (reference sequence).

CDR3 nucleotides: TGTGCCACCAGCAGTTGGGGACCGCACATGAACACTGAAGCTTTCTTT. Translated, it gives CATSSWGPHMNTEAFF. The chain has TRBV15 and TRBJ1-1, with TRBD1 as a possible D gene (5 bases). The V and J ends lost 3 bases and 0 bases respectively, with 14 bases between them. CDR3 length: 16 amino acids. The germline CDR1 and CDR2 sequences are LNHNV and YYDKDF (reference sequence).

J is TRBJ1-2 and V is TRBV18; D is possibly TRBD1 (5 bases). The germline gives CDR1 KGHSH, CDR2 LQKENI. Trimming cost V 5 bases and J 2 bases, with 18 bases left between them. The CDR3 contains 16 residues. CDR3 loop: CASSTRGTAANYGYTF. The CDR3 DNA reads TGTGCCAGCTCAACCAGAGGGACGGCAGCCAACTATGGCTACACCTTC.

This clonotype was found many times. J is TRBJ1-4 and V is TRBV9; D uncertain. V lost 3 bases to trimming and J lost 0 bases, with 9 bases between them. Germline V gene sequence: CDR1 SGDLS, CDR2 YYNGEE. The CDR3 is 15 amino acids. CDR3 coding DNA: TGTGCCAGCAGCGGAACGGGAGCAACTAATGAAAAACTGTTTTTT. Amino acid sequence: CASSGTGATNEKLFF.

This chain joins TRBV29-1 and TRBJ2-7; D unresolved. CDR1 and CDR2 from the germline V gene are SQVTM and ANQGSEA. The CDR3 has 12 amino acids. Trimming cost V 7 bases and J 4 bases, with 14 bases left between them. The CDR3 is CSARDWQYEQYF. The CDR3 DNA reads as TGCAGCGCGAGAGATTGGCAGTACGAGCAGTACTTC.

The chain is built from TRBV19 and TRBJ2-5; D unclear. The germline CDR1 and CDR2 sequences are LNHDA and SQIVND (reference sequence). The CDR3 length is 13 residues. V was clipped by 4 bases and J by 1 base, with 7 bases between them. This chain's CDR3 is CASSRWSQETQYF. The CDR3 bases are TGTGCCAGTAGTAGGTGGTCCCAAGAGACCCAGTACTTC.

V gene TRBV12-5 combines with J gene TRBJ2-1; 9 bases agree with TRBD1. Unmatched junction bases numbered 4, after V lost 2 bases and J lost 5 bases. This CDR3 region has 15 residues. Germline assignment: CDR1 LGHNT and CDR2 FRNRAP. CDR3 amino acids: CASGLIGQGNNEQFF. The CDR3 nucleotides read TGTGCTAGTGGTTTGATTGGACAGGGGAACAATGAGCAGTTCTTC.

The rearrangement joins TRBV18 to TRBJ1-1; D gene unclear. The CDR3 has 15 residues. Per germline, CDR1 KGHSH and CDR2 LQKENI. The ends were cut back, 0 bases at V and 0 bases at J, with 8 bases in the middle. CDR3 sequence: CASSPPLLLNTEAFF. CDR3 in DNA: TGTGCCAGCTCACCACCGTTACTCCTGAACACTGAAGCTTTCTTT.